This T cell receptor (beta chain) was recorded in a study of T cells in Graves' hyperthyroidism and ophthalmopathy. CDR3 length equals 16 residues. Germline V gene data show CDR1 as SGHRS and CDR2 as YFSETQ. Trimming cost V 4 bases and J 2 bases, with 19 bases left between them. In patients aged 18 to 65, hyperthyroidism was newly diagnosed, with duration under 2 months. A sample of blood taken at first hyperthyroidism diagnosis preceded any ophthalmopathy symptoms. Fresh peripheral blood, 9.5 to 10 ml of it, supplied the PBMCs. RNA transcripts were the template for amplifying TCR beta CDR3 regions. TCR CDR3 regions were first amplified by RT-PCR with HTBI primers. TCRdb passed the multiplex PCR reads through MiXCR, listing each CDR3 protein once. This table holds hundreds of thousands of distinct CDR3 sequences, roughly a sixth found once. Only a few counts were recorded for this clonotype.

This rearrangement joins TRBV5-1 to TRBJ2-7; D tentatively reads TRBD1 or TRBD2 (6 bases each). The TCR originated in a woman aged 50 to 65 with Graves' hyperthyroidism that later progressed to Graves' ophthalmopathy. Sequencing was carried out using blood. The CDR3 here is CASSRSRSGATYEQYF. DNA of the CDR3: TGCGCCAGCAGCCGGAGTCGGTCGGGGGCAACCTACGAGCAGTACTTC.